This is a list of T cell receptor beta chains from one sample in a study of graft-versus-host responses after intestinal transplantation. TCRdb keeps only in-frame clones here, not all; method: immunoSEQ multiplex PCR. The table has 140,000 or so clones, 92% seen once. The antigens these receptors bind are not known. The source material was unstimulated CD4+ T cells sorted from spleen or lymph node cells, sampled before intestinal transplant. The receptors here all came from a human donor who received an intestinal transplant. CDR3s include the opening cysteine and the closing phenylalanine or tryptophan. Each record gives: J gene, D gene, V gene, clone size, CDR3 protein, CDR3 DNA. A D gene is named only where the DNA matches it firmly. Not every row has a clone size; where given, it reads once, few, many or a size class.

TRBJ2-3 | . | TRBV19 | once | CASSMGHTDTQYF | TGTGCCAGTAGTATGGGACACACAGATACGCAGTATTTT
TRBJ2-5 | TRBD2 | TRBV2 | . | CASRVGTSGIIQETQYF | TGTGCCAGCAGAGTCGGGACTAGCGGGATCATTCAAGAGACCCAGTACTTC
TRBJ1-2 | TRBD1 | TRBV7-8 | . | CASSPRDRENYGYTF | TGTGCCAGCAGCCCTCGGGACAGGGAGAACTATGGCTACACCTTC
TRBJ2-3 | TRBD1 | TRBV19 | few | CASSIGQGGTDTQYF | TGTGCCAGTAGTATAGGACAGGGGGGCACAGATACGCAGTATTTT
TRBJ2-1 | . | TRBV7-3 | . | CASSPPEGRSTTKQFF | TGTGCCAGCAGCCCACCCGAAGGCAGGAGTACGACGAAACAGTTCTTC
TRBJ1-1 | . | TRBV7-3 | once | CASSQRGGTEAFF | TGTGCCAGCAGCCAAAGGGGGGGCACTGAAGCTTTCTTT
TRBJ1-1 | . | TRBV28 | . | CASSFPGRKSTEAFF | TGTGCCAGCAGTTTCCCCGGGCGGAAAAGCACTGAAGCTTTCTTT
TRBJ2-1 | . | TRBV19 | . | CASTARGLQTLNYNEQFF | TGTGCCAGTACCGCCCGGGGGCTCCAGACCTTAAATTACAATGAGCAGTTCTTC
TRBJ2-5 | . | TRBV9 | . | CASSGTGPRGGETQYF | TGTGCCAGCAGCGGGACAGGTCCAAGGGGAGGAGAGACCCAGTACTTC
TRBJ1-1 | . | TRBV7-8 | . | CASRYRRGSTEAFF | TGTGCCAGCAGATACCGCAGGGGCTCCACTGAAGCTTTCTTT
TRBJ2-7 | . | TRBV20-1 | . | CSARDLYEQYF | TGCAGTGCTAGGGACCTTTACGAGCAGTACTTC
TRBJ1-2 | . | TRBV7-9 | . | CASSPTLWDRGHNYGYTF | TGTGCCAGCAGCCCAACCTTATGGGATAGAGGTCATAACTATGGCTACACCTTC
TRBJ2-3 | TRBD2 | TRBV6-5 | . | CASRWIAGGRDTQYF | TGTGCCAGCAGGTGGATAGCGGGAGGCAGGGATACGCAGTATTTT
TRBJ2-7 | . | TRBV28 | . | CASSFLGHTTYEQYF | TGTGCCAGCAGTTTTTTGGGACACACTACCTACGAGCAGTACTTC